The sample holds one count of the clone carrying this T cell receptor beta chain. Trimming removed 6 bases from V and 7 bases from J, with 15 bases in between. This CDR3 has 13 amino acids. CDR1 is SQVTM, CDR2 ANQGSEA, per germline. The sample belongs to a study of T cells after posttransplantation cyclophosphamide. TCRdb's copy holds only in-frame clones and misses some; the assay was immunoSEQ multiplex PCR. The sample has about 47,000 clones; about 90% are singletons. The sequenced sample was PBMCs. The rearrangement uses TRBV29-1 and TRBJ2-2; no reliable D call. The origin of this receptor is a woman in her 50s in good health and a related stem cell transplant donor. In DNA form, the CDR3 reads TGCAGCGTGTTTGCGCCCGGCGGCGGGGAGCTGTTTTTT. It specifies CSVFAPGGGELFF.